Listed here are 22 T cell receptor beta chains from one sample, sequenced in a study of PD-L1 blockade in urothelial cancer. Measured with immunoSEQ multiplex PCR; TCRdb has only the in-frame clones, and not every one. In the table there are about 40,000 clones, roughly 80% of which are singletons. Time point of the sample: peripheral blood 6 weeks after treatment start. The material was PBMCs, obtained around atezolizumab (anti-PD-L1) treatment. The receptors originated from a man aged 40-49 years with urothelial cancer.

This clone was seen only a few times. This chain connects TRBV29-1 to TRBJ2-5; D unresolved. Germline V lookup: CDR1 SQVTM, CDR2 ANQGSEA. This CDR3 contains 11 residues. V was cut by 7 bases and J by 5 bases, with 11 bases left in between. As DNA, the CDR3 is TGCAGCGCCCAACCCCGGGAGACCCAGTACTTC. As protein: CSAQPRETQYF.

The V and J genes are TRBV5-1 and TRBJ2-1, with D possibly matching TRBD1 (6 bases). Germline V gene sequence: CDR1 SGHRS, CDR2 YFSETQ. The V end was cut by 7 bases, the J end by 6 bases, with 17 bases between. CDR3 length: 14 amino acids. In nucleotides, the CDR3 is TGCGCCAGCTGGGTAGGGACATACGCCAATGAGCAGTTCTTC. It translates to CASWVGTYANEQFF.

J is TRBJ1-5 and V is TRBV6-5, with 8 bases fitting TRBD1. Germline loops: CDR1 MNHEY, CDR2 SVGAGI. This CDR3 comprises 13 residues. V shed 10 bases, J shed 2 bases, and the junction held 4 bases outside the gene matches. The CDR3 loop is CATQGAGNQPQHF. In DNA form, the CDR3 reads TGTGCCACTCAGGGGGCGGGCAATCAGCCCCAGCATTTT.

The gene calls are TRBV29-1 and TRBJ2-7; possibly TRBD2 for D (5 bases). The germline V gene has CDR1 SQVTM and CDR2 ANQGSEA. The CDR3 spans 13 residues. Trimming cost V 7 bases and J 4 bases, with 17 bases left between them. The CDR3, as DNA: TGCAGCGCGACGACACAAGGAGGATACGAGCAGTACTTC. Translating gives CSATTQGGYEQYF.

This rearrangement joins TRBV15 to TRBJ2-3; D not resolved. Trimming removed 5 bases at V and 2 bases at J, with 14 bases between. CDR3 size: 15 residues. CDR1 LNHNV and CDR2 YYDKDF come from the germline V gene (reference sequence). The CDR3 reads CATSGSWSYTDTQYF. CDR3 DNA sequence: TGTGCCACCAGCGGTAGCTGGAGCTACACAGATACGCAGTATTTT.

The rearrangement uses TRBV7-9 and TRBJ2-1; 8 bases line up with TRBD2. Trimming took 8 bases from V and 0 from J; bases not matched to a gene: 3. This CDR3 spans 14 amino acids. Germline V lookup: CDR1 SEHNR, CDR2 FQNEAQ (reference sequence). The CDR3 loop is CASSREDSYNEQFF. The CDR3, as DNA: TGTGCCAGCTCGCGGGAGGACTCCTACAATGAGCAGTTCTTC.

This chain links TRBV5-4 with TRBJ2-1; 9 positions agree with TRBD1. V was clipped by 5 bases and J by 8 bases; unmatched bases: 8. Germline values: CDR1 SGHNT, CDR2 YYREEE (reference sequence). The CDR3 runs 14 residues. CDR3 amino acids: CASSWDRVVDEQFF. The CDR3 region has the DNA TGTGCCAGCAGTTGGGACAGGGTCGTGGATGAGCAGTTCTTC.

This chain links TRBV4-1 with TRBJ2-3, with 13 bases that match TRBD2. This CDR3 has 15 amino acids. Trimming at V came to 4 bases and at J to 6 bases, leaving 4 bases not matched to a gene. CDR1 and CDR2 (germline): MGHRA, YSYEKL. The CDR3 DNA follows: TGCGCCAGCAGCCCGACTAGCGGGAGGTTGGATACGCAGTATTTT. This sequence encodes CASSPTSGRLDTQYF.

This chain connects TRBV4-3 to TRBJ2-1; D may be TRBD1 (5 bases). V dropped 4 bases and J dropped 5 bases, with 15 bases sitting between them. The germline gives CDR1 LGHNA, CDR2 YSLEER. The CDR3 runs to 15 residues. This chain's CDR3 is CASSRPAGRNNEQFF. In nucleotides, the CDR3 is TGCGCCAGCAGCCGGCCGGCAGGGCGCAACAATGAGCAGTTCTTC.

CDR3 nucleotide sequence: TGTGCCAGCAGTGAAGTCGGGACACTAGCTTTCTTT. Translating it yields CASSEVGTLAFF. V is TRBV6-1 and J is TRBJ1-1; D possibly corresponds to TRBD1 (6 bases). Germline V gene data show CDR1 as MNHNS and CDR2 as SASEGT. This CDR3 has 12 residues. Trimming cost V 1 base and J 10 bases, with 10 bases left between them.

The rearrangement uses TRBV5-1 and TRBJ1-1; 7 bases map to TRBD1. The J segment lost 2 bases and the V segment lost 4 bases, leaving 14 bases of the junction unmatched. The CDR3 is 17 amino acids. Germline-derived CDR1 and CDR2 are SGHRS and YFSETQ. The CDR3 reads CASSERGIQGRNTEAFF. CDR3 sequence (DNA): TGCGCCAGCAGCGAGAGGGGGATACAGGGGCGAAACACTGAAGCTTTCTTT.

The chain links TRBV28 to TRBJ1-2; D is unclear. The V end was cut by 8 bases, the J end by 2 bases, with 12 bases between. This CDR3 comprises 13 residues. Germline-derived CDR1 and CDR2 are MDHEN and SYDVKM. The DNA of the CDR3 is TGTGCCAGCCGTGTGAGGGCCAACTATGGCTACACCTTC. It is translated as CASRVRANYGYTF.

The CDR3, as DNA: TGTGCCAGCAGCTTTGAACCACTCTCCGATACGCAGTATTTT. Its protein is CASSFEPLSDTQYF. The chain joins TRBV13 to TRBJ2-3; D is unclear. Germline CDR1 reads PRHDT; CDR2 reads FYEKMQ (reference sequence). Trimming removed 3 bases at V and 6 bases at J, with 13 bases between. CDR3 length: 14 amino acids.

V is TRBV7-6 and J is TRBJ2-1; 13 positions agree with TRBD2. Losses at the gene ends were 5 bases for V and 1 base for J; bases not matched to a gene: 5. Germline V CDR1 and CDR2: SGHVS, FNYEAQ. The CDR3 extends over 17 amino acids. Here the CDR3 DNA reads TGTGCCAGCAGCCCTTGGACTAGCGGGAGTTCCTACAATGAGCAGTTCTTC. Translation: CASSPWTSGSSYNEQFF. Full variable domain (rest looked up from reference TRBV7-6 and TRBJ2-1): GAGVSQSPRYKVTKRGQDVALRCDPISGHVSLYWYRQALGQGPEFLTYFNYEAQQDKSGLPNDRFSAERPEGSISTLTIQRTEQRDSAMYRCASSPWTSGSSYNEQFFGPGTRLTVL.

The J gene is TRBJ1-5, the V gene TRBV2, with D perhaps TRBD1 (5 bases). The germline V and J ends were trimmed by 4 bases and 7 bases, with 14 bases remaining between them. Germline V gene lookup returns CDR1 SNHLY and CDR2 FYNNEI. The CDR3 totals 14 residues. DNA of the CDR3: TGTGCCAGCAGTGGGGGCAGAGTTATACAGCCCCAGCATTTT. This codes for CASSGGRVIQPQHF.

The chain joins TRBV2 to TRBJ2-3; 8 nucleotides align to TRBD2. The CDR3 sequence is 15 residues long. CDR1 SNHLY and CDR2 FYNNEI come from the germline V gene. Trimming at V came to 3 bases and at J to 2 bases, leaving 4 bases not matched to a gene. The CDR3 region is CASSESTSATDTQYF. CDR3 in DNA: TGTGCCAGCAGTGAGTCGACTAGCGCCACAGATACGCAGTATTTT.

As regards this clone: No conserved phenylalanine or tryptophan ends this CDR3, so it is likely a read error. The DNA is omitted, as the CDR3 cannot be located on it reliably, and the CDR3 follows TCRdb's listing. The chain employs TRBV12-1 and TRBJ1-1. TRBV12-1 is noted as a pseudogene. Inclusive of both ends, the CDR3 amounts to 10 amino acids. This CDR3 reads CASSFYGGGL.

This chain connects TRBV27 to TRBJ2-3, with 9 bases that match TRBD1. Unmatched junction bases numbered 5, after V lost 4 bases and J lost 3 bases. Per the germline V gene, CDR1 is MNHEY and CDR2 is SMNVEV (reference sequence). The CDR3 has 15 residues. CDR3 nucleotide sequence: TGTGCCAGCAGTTCTTGGACAGGGGAAACAGATACGCAGTATTTT. Translation gives CASSSWTGETDTQYF.

The rearrangement links TRBV13 to TRBJ2-1; tentative D call: TRBD2 (8 bases). Germline CDR1 PRHDT, CDR2 FYEKMQ (reference sequence). Trimming took off 5 bases at V and 8 bases at J, with 25 bases between the two ends. CDR3 length: 17 residues. The CDR3 here is CASSRDRGGGRGDEQFF. DNA of the CDR3: TGTGCCAGCAGCCGCGACCGGGGGGGCGGCAGGGGGGATGAGCAGTTCTTC.

The chain links TRBV19 to TRBJ2-3; D possibly corresponds to TRBD2 (5 bases). CDR1 and CDR2 from the germline V gene are LNHDA and SQIVND (reference sequence). The CDR3 consists of 15 residues. Trimming took off 4 bases at V and 2 bases at J, with 13 bases between the two ends. The DNA for the CDR3 is TGTGCCAGTAGTAGTGACCAGGACTTCACAGATACGCAGTATTTT. Translating it yields CASSSDQDFTDTQYF.

The count of this clone is one. The chain has TRBV5-1 and TRBJ1-4; D might be TRBD1 (6 bases). Trimming stripped 3 bases from V and 1 base from J, with 10 bases between. This CDR3 comprises 15 residues. The germline gives CDR1 SGHRS, CDR2 YFSETQ. The DNA for the CDR3 is TGCGCCAGCAGCTCGGGCAGGGGAACTAATGAAAAACTGTTTTTT. Residues: CASSSGRGTNEKLFF.

This clone occurred a few times. The chain couples TRBV4-3 to TRBJ1-1; D possibly corresponds to TRBD1 (5 bases). The CDR3 is 14 residues long. V dropped 0 bases and J dropped 7 bases, with 12 bases sitting between them. Germline lookup yields CDR1 LGHNA and CDR2 YSLEER. This chain's CDR3 is CASSQDQGRVEAFF. CDR3 sequence (DNA): TGCGCCAGCAGCCAAGACCAGGGCAGGGTTGAAGCTTTCTTT.